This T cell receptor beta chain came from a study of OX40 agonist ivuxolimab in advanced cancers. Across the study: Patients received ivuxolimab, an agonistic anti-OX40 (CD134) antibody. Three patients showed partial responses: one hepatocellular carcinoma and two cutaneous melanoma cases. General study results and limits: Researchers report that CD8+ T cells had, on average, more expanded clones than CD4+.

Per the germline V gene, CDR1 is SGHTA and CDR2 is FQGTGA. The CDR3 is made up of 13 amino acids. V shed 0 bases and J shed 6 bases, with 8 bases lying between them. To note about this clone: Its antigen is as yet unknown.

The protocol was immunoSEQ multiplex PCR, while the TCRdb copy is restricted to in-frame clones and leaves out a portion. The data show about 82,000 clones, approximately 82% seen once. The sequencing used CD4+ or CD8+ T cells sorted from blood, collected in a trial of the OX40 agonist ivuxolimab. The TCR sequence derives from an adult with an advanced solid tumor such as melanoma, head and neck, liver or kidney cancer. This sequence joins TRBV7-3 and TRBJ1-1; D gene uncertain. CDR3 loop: CASSLTMRAEAFF. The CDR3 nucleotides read TGTGCCAGCAGCTTAACGATGCGGGCTGAAGCTTTCTTT.